Below are 23 T cell receptor beta chains sequenced from a single sample in a study of blood T cell repertoires in COVID-19. Repertoires were generated with immunoSEQ multiplex PCR, while TCRdb's copy carries only in-frame clones and drops some. This sample carries roughly 200,000 clones, about four fifths of them seen once, and the ten largest clones take 8% to 13%. Sequences were obtained from peripheral blood. These receptors were taken from a woman aged 40-49 years with COVID-19, enrolled during active disease.

The rearrangement joins TRBV19 to TRBJ2-5; 10 bases are a match to TRBD1. The germline CDR1 and CDR2 sequences are LNHDA and SQIVND (reference sequence). Trimming took 4 bases from V and 5 from J; bases not matched to a gene: 4. The CDR3 has 14 amino acids. The CDR3 sequence: CASSTSGQGETQYF. The CDR3 nucleotides are TGTGCCAGTAGTACTTCGGGACAGGGGGAGACCCAGTACTTC.

The chain has TRBV24-1 and TRBJ2-1, with 7 positions matching TRBD2. Germline V gene lookup returns CDR1 KGHDR and CDR2 SFDVKD. Trimming at V came to 4 bases and at J to 12 bases, leaving 8 bases not matched to a gene. The CDR3 covers 13 residues. Written as DNA, the CDR3 is TGTGCCACCAGTGAGGATGGACTAGTCGGGCAGTTCTTC. This sequence encodes CATSEDGLVGQFF.

V usage is TRBV25-1 and J usage is TRBJ2-7; maybe TRBD2 (6 bases). Germline V CDR1 and CDR2: MGHDK, SYGVNS. This CDR3 spans 17 amino acids. The V gene lost 1 base and the J gene lost 3 bases, with 19 bases spanning the gap. This CDR3 reads CASSEFGGGSKSYEQYF. In nucleotides, the CDR3 is TGTGCCAGCAGTGAATTCGGGGGTGGGTCCAAAAGCTACGAGCAGTACTTC.

This sequence joins TRBV4-1 and TRBJ2-5; TRBD2 might be the D (7 bases). Looked up from germline, CDR1 is MGHRA and CDR2 is YSYEKL. Deletions cut 1 base from V and 5 bases from J, with 17 bases between. The CDR3 extends over 16 amino acids. The CDR3 loop reads CASSQVGAGVRETQYF. DNA for the CDR3: TGCGCCAGCAGCCAAGTGGGGGCGGGAGTGCGGGAGACCCAGTACTTC.

The chain couples TRBV2 to TRBJ1-5; 10 bases are shared with TRBD1. The CDR3 length is 15 residues. V was pared by 7 bases and J by 1 base, with 4 bases of the junction left unmatched. In germline, CDR1 is SNHLY, CDR2 FYNNEI. CDR3: CASTRQGASNQPQHF. The CDR3, as DNA: TGTGCCAGCACCCGACAGGGGGCAAGCAATCAGCCCCAGCATTTT.

This chain joins TRBV7-9 and TRBJ2-3, with a possible D match to TRBD1 (6 bases). Trimming stripped 0 bases from V and 3 bases from J, with 16 bases between. The germline V gene encodes CDR1 SEHNR and CDR2 FQNEAQ (reference sequence). This CDR3 has 17 residues. The chain's CDR3 is CASSLAGAGLRTDTQYF. In DNA form, the CDR3 reads TGTGCCAGCAGCTTAGCGGGGGCGGGCCTTAGGACAGATACGCAGTATTTT.

The gene calls are TRBV30 and TRBJ2-3; no firm D call. The CDR3 is 11 amino acids. Germline V gene sequence: CDR1 GTSNPN, CDR2 SVGIG (reference sequence). Between the trimmed V and J ends, which lost 1 base and 4 bases, there was a span of 3 bases. This chain's CDR3 is CAWSAADTQYF. CDR3 DNA sequence: TGTGCCTGGAGTGCTGCAGATACGCAGTATTTT.

The V and J genes are TRBV4-1 and TRBJ2-3, with 8 bases identical to TRBD1. This CDR3 is 16 amino acids long. CDR1 and CDR2 (germline): MGHRA, YSYEKL. The ends lost 3 bases at V and 0 bases at J; junction bases unmatched: 5. DNA for the CDR3: TGCGCCAGCAGCCAGCCAAGGACAGGGAGCACAGATACGCAGTATTTT. The encoded protein is CASSQPRTGSTDTQYF.

This clone was observed once. The V call is TRBV24-1, the J call TRBJ2-5, with a weak D call TRBD2 (5 bases). The germline V gene has CDR1 KGHDR and CDR2 SFDVKD. The CDR3 length is 16 residues. The V and J ends lost 4 bases and 8 bases respectively, with 22 bases between them. CDR3 sequence: CATSDPRGSSRSTQYF. The CDR3 DNA reads TGTGCCACCAGTGACCCCCGAGGGAGTAGCCGTTCTACCCAGTACTTC.

This chain uses TRBV29-1 with TRBJ2-2; perhaps TRBD1 as D (6 bases). Germline V CDR1 and CDR2: SQVTM, ANQGSEA. CDR3 length: 12 amino acids. Trimming left V 8 bases short and J 7 bases short, with 14 bases between. The CDR3 loop reads CSTTGSGGELFF. CDR3 DNA sequence: TGCAGCACCACAGGGTCGGGCGGGGAGCTGTTTTTT.

The chain is built from TRBV5-4 and TRBJ2-5, with 7 positions matching TRBD2. Germline CDR1 reads SGHNT; CDR2 reads YYREEE (reference sequence). V shed 4 bases, J shed 3 bases, and the junction held 6 bases outside the gene matches. The CDR3 is 14 residues long. The DNA for the CDR3 is TGTGCCAGCAGCCCGTGGGCGGGGGAAGAGACCCAGTACTTC. Its translation is CASSPWAGEETQYF.

The table lists this clone with a count of one. The chain carries TRBV18 and TRBJ1-1, with D perhaps matching TRBD1 (5 bases). Trimming stripped 2 bases from V and 8 bases from J, with 18 bases between. Germline V CDR1 and CDR2: KGHSH, LQKENI. The CDR3 has 15 amino acids. CDR3 nucleotides: TGTGCCAGCTCACCAACTACAGTTCGGGGGGAGGAAGCTTTCTTT. It yields the protein CASSPTTVRGEEAFF.

The chain carries TRBV5-3 and TRBJ1-2; a possible D gene is TRBD1 (5 bases). TRBV5-3 is filed as an ORF, its function uncertain. The CDR3 consists of 14 residues. V was trimmed by 1 base and J by 8 bases, leaving 15 bases between them. The CDR3 DNA is TGTGCCAGAAGCTTGCTATCAGGGCTCGCGGGCTACACCTTC. Its protein is CARSLLSGLAGYTF.

The rearrangement uses TRBV21-1 and TRBJ2-3; the table's D call TRBD2 went unverified against the DNA. TRBV21-1 is assigned pseudogene status. The CDR3 extends over 14 amino acids. CDR3 amino acids: CAGPGLRCTDTQYF. In DNA, the CDR3 is TGTGCCGGCCCCGGACTAAGATGCACAGATACGCAGTATTTT.

The chain combines TRBV7-9 with TRBJ1-4, with D possibly TRBD1 on 5 matching bases. The V end lost 5 bases, the J end lost 0 bases, and 7 bases lay between the germline ends. The length of the CDR3 is 14 residues. The germline CDR1 and CDR2 sequences are SEHNR and FQNEAQ (reference sequence). DNA for the CDR3: TGTGCCAGCAGCCAGGGTGCAACTAATGAAAAACTGTTTTTT. Encoded protein: CASSQGATNEKLFF.

This clone was observed a single time. The V gene is TRBV11-2, the J gene TRBJ1-1; D not certain. The CDR3 extends over 13 amino acids. CDR1 is SGHAT and CDR2 is FQNNGV in the germline V gene. Trimming cost V 4 bases and J 6 bases, with 12 bases left between them. CDR3 coding DNA: TGTGCCAGCAGCTCGTACGGGAGGGCTGAAGCTTTCTTT. It translates to CASSSYGRAEAFF.

CDR3 DNA: TGTGCCAGCAGCGTAGTTGCAGGCCCGAACACTGAAGCTTTCTTT. This translates into CASSVVAGPNTEAFF. This rearrangement joins TRBV9 to TRBJ1-1; no firm D call. Trimming stripped 0 bases from V and 1 base from J, with 10 bases between. CDR1 is SGDLS and CDR2 is YYNGEE in the germline V gene. This CDR3 has 15 residues. Full variable domain (outside the CDR3, taken from reference TRBV9 and TRBJ1-1): DSGVTQTPKHLITATGQRVTLRCSPRSGDLSVYWYQQSLDQGLQFLIQYYNGEERAKGNILERFSAQQFPDLHSELNLSSLELGDSALYFCASSVVAGPNTEAFFGQGTRLTVV.

The V and J genes are TRBV7-9 and TRBJ2-7, with no clear D. The V end was cut by 8 bases, the J end by 3 bases, with 8 bases between. Germline loops: CDR1 SEHNR, CDR2 FQNEAQ (reference sequence). The CDR3 has 11 amino acids. The CDR3 region is CASGKFYEQYV. In DNA form, the CDR3 reads TGTGCCAGCGGCAAATTCTACGAGCAGTACGTC.

J is TRBJ1-2 and V is TRBV5-5, with 7 bases that match TRBD1. The CDR3 is made up of 17 amino acids. V lost 5 bases, J lost 1 base, and 14 bases stayed unmatched. Germline CDR1 reads SGHKS; CDR2 reads YYEKEE (reference sequence). The CDR3 loop is CASRSSGGQIINYGYTF. In nucleotides, the CDR3 is TGTGCCAGCAGGTCTTCAGGGGGGCAGATTATTAACTATGGCTACACCTTC.

CDR3 sequence reads: CASSFPLGQGLAAFF. CDR3 coding DNA: TGTGCCAGCAGTTTCCCCCTCGGACAGGGGCTTGCAGCTTTCTTT. The chain couples TRBV28 to TRBJ1-1; 9 nucleotides match TRBD1. This CDR3 comprises 15 residues. The germline V gene has CDR1 MDHEN and CDR2 SYDVKM. With V trimmed by 3 bases and J by 10 bases, 12 bases remained unmatched.

The V call is TRBV2, the J call TRBJ1-2; possible D gene TRBD1, 5 bases. The CDR3 is 14 amino acids. V lost 10 bases and J 0 bases, leaving 15 bases between the germline ends. Germline CDR1 SNHLY, CDR2 FYNNEI. As DNA, the CDR3 is TGTGCCATACTAACAGGAGAATCTAACTATGGCTACACCTTC. Translation: CAILTGESNYGYTF.

The chain recombines TRBV19 with TRBJ1-5, with TRBD1 identical over 9 bases. The CDR3 is 15 amino acids. The junction had 7 bases not matched to a gene; V was cut back by 6 bases and J by 4 bases. From germline, CDR1 is LNHDA and CDR2 SQIVND (reference sequence). The CDR3 region has the DNA TGTGCCAGTAGGCTGGGACAGGGAGGAAATCAGCCCCAGCATTTT. It specifies CASRLGQGGNQPQHF. The full variable domain, with the rest looked up from reference TRBV19 and TRBJ1-5, is DGGITQSPKYLFRKEGQNVTLSCEQNLNHDAMYWYRQDPGQGLRLIYYSQIVNDFQKGDIAEGYSVSREKKESFPLTVTSAQKNPTAFYLCASRLGQGGNQPQHFGDGTRLSIL.

The J gene is TRBJ2-3, the V gene TRBV9; 10 bases are shared with TRBD1. Germline-derived CDR1 and CDR2 are SGDLS and YYNGEE. CDR3 length: 17 residues. Trimming took 2 bases from V and 0 from J; bases not matched to a gene: 6. The CDR3, as DNA: TGTGCCAGCAGCGTTGGACAGGGGGAAACTAGCACAGATACGCAGTATTTT. Translation gives CASSVGQGETSTDTQYF.